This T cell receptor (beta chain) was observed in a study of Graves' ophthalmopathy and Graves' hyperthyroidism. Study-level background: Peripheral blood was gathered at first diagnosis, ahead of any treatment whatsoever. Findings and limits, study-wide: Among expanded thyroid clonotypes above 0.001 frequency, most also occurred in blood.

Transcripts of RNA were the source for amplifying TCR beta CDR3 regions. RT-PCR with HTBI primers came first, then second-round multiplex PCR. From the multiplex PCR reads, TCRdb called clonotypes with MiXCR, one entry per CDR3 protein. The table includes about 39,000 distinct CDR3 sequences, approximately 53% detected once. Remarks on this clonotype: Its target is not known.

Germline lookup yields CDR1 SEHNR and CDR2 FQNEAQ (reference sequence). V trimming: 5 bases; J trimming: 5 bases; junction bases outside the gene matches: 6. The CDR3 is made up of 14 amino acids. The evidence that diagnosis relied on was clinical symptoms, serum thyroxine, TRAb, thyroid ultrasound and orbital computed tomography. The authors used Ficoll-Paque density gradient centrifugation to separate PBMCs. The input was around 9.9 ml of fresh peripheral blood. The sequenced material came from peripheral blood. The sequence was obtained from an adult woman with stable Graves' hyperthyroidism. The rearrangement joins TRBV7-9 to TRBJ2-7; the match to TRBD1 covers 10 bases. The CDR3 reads CASSPGTGVNEQYF. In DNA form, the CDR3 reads TGTGCCAGCAGCCCCGGGACAGGGGTGAACGAGCAGTACTTC.